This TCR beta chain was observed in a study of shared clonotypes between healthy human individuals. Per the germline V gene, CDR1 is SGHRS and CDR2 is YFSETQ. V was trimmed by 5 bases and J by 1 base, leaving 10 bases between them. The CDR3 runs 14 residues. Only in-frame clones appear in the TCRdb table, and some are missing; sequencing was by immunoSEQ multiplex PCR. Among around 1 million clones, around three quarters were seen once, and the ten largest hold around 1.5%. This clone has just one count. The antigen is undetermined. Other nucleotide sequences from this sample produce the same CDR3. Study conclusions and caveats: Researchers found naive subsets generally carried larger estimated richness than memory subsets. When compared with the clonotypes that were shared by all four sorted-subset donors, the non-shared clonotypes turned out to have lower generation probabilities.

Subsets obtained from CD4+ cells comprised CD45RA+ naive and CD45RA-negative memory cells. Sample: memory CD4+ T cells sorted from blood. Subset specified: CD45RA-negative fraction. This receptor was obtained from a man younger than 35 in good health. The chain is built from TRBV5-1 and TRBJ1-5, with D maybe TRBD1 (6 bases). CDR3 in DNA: TGCGCCAGCAGGCCTGACAGGAGCAATCAGCCCCAGCATTTT. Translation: CASRPDRSNQPQHF.